The 26 T cell receptor beta chains presented below share a single source sample, sequenced in a study of cytomegalovirus exposure and HLA in healthy donors. Vbeta (60) and Jbeta (13) primers were used in the PCR. The protocol was immunoSEQ multiplex PCR, while the TCRdb copy is restricted to in-frame clones and leaves out a portion. In the table there are around 180,000 clones, over 70% of which are singletons. The sample comprised PBMCs. The receptor set was obtained from a woman aged 18-29 years in good health and CMV-seropositive.

This clone was recorded a few times. The chain couples TRBV19 to TRBJ1-2, with a weak D call TRBD1 (5 bases). There are 14 residues in the CDR3. V gave up 5 bases and J gave up 2 bases, with 12 bases separating them. Germline CDR1 reads LNHDA; CDR2 reads SQIVND (reference sequence). CDR3 sequence (DNA): TGTGCCAGTAGTTCTGCAGGGAGGAACTATGGCTACACCTTC. It encodes CASSSAGRNYGYTF.

The gene calls are TRBV11-3 and TRBJ2-2; D is possibly TRBD1 (5 bases). Trimming removed 1 base at V and 8 bases at J, with 11 bases between. The germline V gene has CDR1 SGHNT and CDR2 YENEEA. This CDR3 has 14 residues. The CDR3 nucleotides read TGTGCCAGCAGCTTAGTGCAGGGCGGTGGGGAGCTGTTTTTT. Translated: CASSLVQGGGELFF.

There are a few counts of this clone. The chain recombines TRBV19 with TRBJ2-6; 9 positions agree with TRBD1. The CDR3 is made up of 13 amino acids. The germline gives CDR1 LNHDA, CDR2 SQIVND (reference sequence). V trimming: 7 bases; J trimming: 9 bases; junction bases outside the gene matches: 4. In DNA, the CDR3 is TGTGCCAGTAAAGGGACAGGGTTCAACGTCCTGACTTTC. Protein: CASKGTGFNVLTF.

This clone has more than one count but fewer than ten. The chain has TRBV21-1 and TRBJ2-2; no check of the table's D call, TRBD2, against the DNA was made. TRBV21-1 is an annotated pseudogene. This CDR3 contains 13 residues. CDR3 coding DNA: TGTGCCAGCAGCAAAGGGAGCACCGGGGAGCTGTTTTTT. It specifies CASSKGSTGELFF.

J is TRBJ2-5 and V is TRBV7-8, with 10 positions matching TRBD2. The junction had 14 bases not matched to a gene; V was cut back by 3 bases and J by 13 bases. Germline V CDR1 and CDR2: SGHVS, FQNEAQ. CDR3 size: 15 residues. The CDR3 is CASSFAGTSDPGPYF. Written as DNA, the CDR3 is TGTGCCAGCAGCTTCGCCGGGACTAGCGACCCGGGTCCGTACTTC.

V is TRBV5-1 and J is TRBJ1-6; TRBD1 is a possible D gene (5 bases). Germline loops: CDR1 SGHRS, CDR2 YFSETQ. Trimming pared 4 bases from V and 5 bases from J, leaving 13 bases between. The CDR3 has 15 amino acids. For the CDR3, the DNA is TGCGCCAGCAGCCGCGCCGGGGGGAATAATTCACCCCTCCACTTT. Its translation is CASSRAGGNNSPLHF.

V is TRBV4-3 and J is TRBJ1-2, with D maybe TRBD1 (6 bases). Trimming took off 1 base at V and 6 bases at J, with 12 bases between the two ends. The CDR3 extends over 14 amino acids. Germline-derived CDR1 and CDR2 are LGHNA and YSLEER. CDR3 DNA: TGCGCCAGCAGCCAAGGTGACAGGATTAATGGCTACACCTTC. Its protein product is CASSQGDRINGYTF.

The chain carries TRBV14 and TRBJ2-7; tentative D call: TRBD2 (6 bases). The germline V and J ends were trimmed by 4 bases and 8 bases, with 15 bases remaining between them. CDR1 is SGHDN, CDR2 FVKESK, per germline. The CDR3 extends over 13 amino acids. The CDR3: CASSLSGGPKQYV. The CDR3 DNA follows: TGTGCCAGCAGCCTCTCCGGAGGGCCTAAGCAGTACGTC.

The chain combines TRBV5-4 with TRBJ2-1, with TRBD2 matching 10 bases. J gave up 8 bases and V 2 bases, and 10 bases lay outside the gene matches. This CDR3 is built from 16 residues. Germline CDR1 reads SGHNT; CDR2 reads YYREEE (reference sequence). CDR3 sequence (DNA): TGTGCCAGCAGCTTATGGAGCGGGGGGGCCAAGGATGAGCAGTTCTTC. As protein: CASSLWSGGAKDEQFF.

This clone was seen just once. The chain links TRBV5-4 to TRBJ1-1; D uncertain. Germline CDR1 and CDR2: SGHNT and YYREEE (reference sequence). The CDR3 runs to 13 residues. V was trimmed by 4 bases and J by 8 bases, leaving 15 bases between them. Written as DNA, the CDR3 is TGTGCCAGCAGCGTCGGGTCGGTCGGGGAAGCTTTCTTT. Protein sequence: CASSVGSVGEAFF.

As concerns this clone: Because the CDR3's place on the DNA is in doubt, the DNA is left out and the CDR3 is given as listed by TCRdb. The chain links TRBV5-4 to TRBJ2-6; no check of the table's D call, TRBD2, against the DNA was made. The CDR3 sequence runs 16 residues, both termini included. Germline values: CDR1 SGHNT, CDR2 YYREEE (reference sequence). CDR3 sequence: CASSNFGAGGANVLTF.

This clone has just a few counts. The chain has TRBV6-1 and TRBJ2-1, with 7 bases lining up with TRBD2. J was trimmed by 13 bases and V by 4 bases; bases with no gene match: 13. CDR1 and CDR2 (germline): MNHNS, SASEGT. This CDR3 is built from 14 residues. The CDR3 loop is CASSVEGGNSHQFF. CDR3 nucleotide sequence: TGTGCCAGCAGTGTAGAGGGAGGGAACTCTCATCAGTTCTTC.

J is TRBJ2-3 and V is TRBV7-9; 7 bases line up with TRBD2. This CDR3 contains 14 residues. Germline V gene data show CDR1 as SEHNR and CDR2 as FQNEAQ (reference sequence). V shed 6 bases, J shed 6 bases, and the junction held 9 bases outside the gene matches. The CDR3 DNA is TGTGCCAGCAGGCTGACTAGCCCAGGGGATACGCAGTATTTT. Translating it yields CASRLTSPGDTQYF.

The chain has TRBV7-9 and TRBJ2-5; 11 bases fit TRBD2. Germline V gene sequence: CDR1 SEHNR, CDR2 FQNEAQ (reference sequence). Trimming removed 1 base from V and 2 bases from J; junction bases left unmatched: 6. CDR3 length equals 17 residues. This CDR3 reads CASSLGLASGGQETQYF. CDR3 coding DNA: TGTGCCAGCAGCTTAGGCCTTGCTAGCGGGGGGCAAGAGACCCAGTACTTC.

CDR3 DNA: TGTGCCAGCTCGGACTTCCGCGAGCAGTACGTC. Residues: CASSDFREQYV. The rearrangement joins TRBV27 to TRBJ2-7; tentatively, D is TRBD2 (5 bases). This CDR3 is 11 amino acids long. Germline V lookup: CDR1 MNHEY, CDR2 SMNVEV (reference sequence). Trimming pared 8 bases from V and 6 bases from J, leaving 11 bases between.

V and J are TRBV10-1 and TRBJ2-1, with TRBD2 matching over 8 bases. The J segment lost 0 bases and the V segment lost 2 bases, leaving 0 bases of the junction unmatched. Per the germline V gene, CDR1 is WNHNN and CDR2 is SYGVQD (reference sequence). The CDR3 is made up of 15 amino acids. Here the CDR3 reads CASSESGGSYNEQFF. The CDR3 coding sequence is TGCGCCAGCAGTGAGAGCGGGGGCTCCTACAATGAGCAGTTCTTC.

The rearrangement joins TRBV10-3 to TRBJ1-2; 9 bases agree with TRBD1. CDR1 and CDR2 from the germline V gene are ENHRY and SYGVKD. This CDR3 comprises 16 residues. J was trimmed by 1 base and V by 4 bases; bases with no gene match: 7. This CDR3 reads CAISGVRDRDNYGYTF. The CDR3 nucleotides read TGTGCCATCAGTGGAGTCCGGGACAGGGATAACTATGGCTACACCTTC.

A word on this clone: Other DNA sequences in the same sample also yield this CDR3. The chain uses TRBV6-6 and TRBJ1-2; D call uncertain. Germline V gives CDR1 MNHNY, CDR2 SVGAGI (reference sequence). CDR3 length equals 11 residues. Trimming took 4 bases from V and 3 from J, leaving 3 bases between them. CDR3 sequence (DNA): TGTGCCAGCAGTTCGGACTATGGCTACACCTTC. The encoded protein is CASSSDYGYTF.

Only a few counts were recorded for this clone. The chain employs TRBV21-1 and TRBJ1-2; the table's D call of TRBD1 was not tested on the DNA. TRBV21-1 is reported as a pseudogene. The CDR3 runs 14 residues. The CDR3 loop reads CASSKGTNPHGYTF. The CDR3 DNA reads as TGTGCCAGCAGCAAAGGGACAAACCCTCATGGCTACACCTTC.

The chain has TRBV11-1 and TRBJ1-1; D not resolved. The germline V gene encodes CDR1 SGHAT and CDR2 FQDESV (reference sequence). There are 15 residues in the CDR3. Deletions cut 3 bases from V and 1 base from J, with 12 bases between. The CDR3 DNA is TGTGCCAGCAGCTTCCACCTGAGGGCGAACACTGAAGCTTTCTTT. This gives the protein CASSFHLRANTEAFF.

The chain is built from TRBV30 and TRBJ1-2, with D unresolved. The CDR3 is 13 residues long. Germline V CDR1 and CDR2: GTSNPN, SVGIG (reference sequence). Trimming pared 3 bases from V and 6 bases from J, leaving 14 bases between. The CDR3 nucleotides are TGTGCCTGGAGCAAACAGCCTGCCCATGGCTACACCTTC. This sequence encodes CAWSKQPAHGYTF. The variable domain in full, completed from reference TRBV30 and TRBJ1-2, reads SQTIHQWPATLVQPVGSPLSLECTVEGTSNPNLYWYRQAAGRGLQLLFYSVGIGQISSEVPQNLSASRPQDRQFILSSKKLLLSDSGFYLCAWSKQPAHGYTFGSGTRLTVV.

V gene TRBV7-8 combines with J gene TRBJ2-7; no firm D call. CDR3 length: 14 amino acids. V was shortened by 1 base and J by 6 bases, with 13 bases between the two germline ends. Germline CDR1 reads SGHVS; CDR2 reads FQNEAQ. The CDR3 loop is CASSLGPGWGEQYV. The CDR3 coding sequence is TGTGCCAGCAGCTTAGGACCGGGCTGGGGCGAGCAGTACGTC.

V gene TRBV7-6 combines with J gene TRBJ1-3, with TRBD1 as a possible D gene (5 bases). The CDR3 spans 15 residues. Deletions cut 7 bases from V and 8 bases from J, with 21 bases between. Per the germline V gene, CDR1 is SGHVS and CDR2 is FNYEAQ. CDR3 nucleotide sequence: TGTGCCAGCACCCTAAACCCAGGGCGAGAGGACACCATATATTTT. Its protein product is CASTLNPGREDTIYF.

The V and J genes are TRBV5-1 and TRBJ2-5; 12 bases align to TRBD2. V dropped 3 bases and J dropped 4; count of bases not matched to a gene: 4. CDR1 and CDR2 (germline): SGHRS, YFSETQ. The length of the CDR3 is 15 residues. CDR3: CASSYGLAGSETQYF. DNA for the CDR3: TGCGCCAGCAGCTATGGACTAGCGGGGTCAGAGACCCAGTACTTC.

The chain employs TRBV5-6 and TRBJ1-2; tentative D call: TRBD1 (6 bases). The V end lost 3 bases, the J end lost 1 base, and 16 bases lay between the germline ends. The CDR3 sequence is 16 residues long. CDR1 is SGHDT and CDR2 is YYEEEE in the germline V gene. The DNA for the CDR3 is TGTGCCAGCAGCTCCCAGGACAGAGTGGTTAACTATGGCTACACCTTC. It specifies CASSSQDRVVNYGYTF.

This clone has more than one count but fewer than ten. This chain connects TRBV5-1 to TRBJ1-5; D is undetermined. Trimming pared 5 bases from V and 9 bases from J, leaving 6 bases between. Germline CDR1 and CDR2: SGHRS and YFSETQ. The CDR3 runs to 10 residues. The CDR3 here is CASSPGPQHF. Here the CDR3 DNA reads TGCGCCAGCAGTCCGGGGCCCCAGCATTTT.